The clone carrying this TCR beta chain showed up just once. The CDR3 extends over 14 amino acids. The V and J ends lost 5 bases and 0 bases respectively, with 11 bases between them. CDR1 MNHEY and CDR2 SVGAGI come from the germline V gene. The sample belongs to a study of T cell changes during pregnancy in multiple sclerosis. Measured with immunoSEQ multiplex PCR; TCRdb has only the in-frame clones, and not every one. Of about 61,000 clones listed, 88% are singletons. This chain uses TRBV6-5 with TRBJ2-7; D may be TRBD1 (6 bases). The TCR was taken from a female donor with multiple sclerosis, enrolled in a pregnancy study. Here the sequenced sample was peripheral blood, taken in the first trimester of pregnancy. The CDR3 DNA is TGTGCCAGCAGTGGGGGCCCTTTCTCCTACGAGCAGTACTTC. Translated, it gives CASSGGPFSYEQYF.